This T cell receptor beta chain emerged from a study of blood T cell repertoires in COVID-19. The overall study: Sites in the United States, Italy and Spain provided acute and convalescent COVID-19 samples. Nucleic acid was either cDNA or gDNA, and it came from T cells, B-cell-depleted T cells, or PBMCs.

Remarks on this clone: A read error may account for a junction end that differs from germline.

This CDR3 region has 14 residues. From germline, CDR1 is SNHLY and CDR2 FYNNEI. Original processing notes: By means of reference gene primer amplification, nucleated cell counts were estimated. Sequenced by immunoSEQ multiplex PCR; TCRdb stores in-frame clones only, minus some. Clone size and V and J calls were adopted from that table, with D and trimming inferred from the DNA. The data show around 250,000 clones, with around 88% seen just once and approximately 6% held by the top ten. Sample: peripheral blood. This rearrangement joins TRBV2 to TRBJ2-3; D perhaps matches TRBD1 (5 bases). The origin of this receptor is a man older than 75 with acute or convalescent COVID-19. The CDR3: CASSELVSTGTQYF. CDR3 bases: TGTGCCAGCAGTGAATTGGTCAGCACAGGTACGCAGTATTTT.